This T cell receptor (beta chain) was captured in a study of blood T cell repertoires in COVID-19. Overall study: Acute and convalescent COVID-19 specimens originated in the United States, Italy and Spain. Sources were T cells, B-cell-depleted T cells, or PBMCs; the material itself was cDNA or gDNA.

This table comes from immunoSEQ multiplex PCR, and its TCRdb copy is limited to in-frame clones, with some not included. The sample lists over 100,000 clones, around four fifths occurring once. The sample was peripheral blood. The receptor's source is a woman in her seventies with acute or convalescent COVID-19.

CDR3 nucleotides: TGTGCCAGCAGTGAAGTAGGTGTACGGGGGGGCCCCTACAATGAGCAGTTCTTC. It yields the protein CASSEVGVRGGPYNEQFF. This chain connects TRBV2 to TRBJ2-1; 8 nucleotides align to TRBD2. Trimming removed 1 base from V and 2 bases from J; junction bases left unmatched: 10. The germline CDR1 and CDR2 sequences are SNHLY and FYNNEI. The CDR3 is 18 amino acids.